This section outlines one TCR beta chain sequence together with its context. Its antigen is as yet unknown. The data derive from a study of cytomegalovirus exposure and HLA in healthy donors. Points from the study as a whole: Presence/absence analyses assumed roughly uniform sequencing depth across donors. In an earlier analysis, productive rearrangement rates for most beta V segments clustered near 87% or 30%. For TCR beta chains, V- and J-gene trimming was later linked to a missense DCLRE1C variant.

Looked up from germline, CDR1 is DFQATT and CDR2 is SNEGSKA (reference sequence). The CDR3 extends over 11 amino acids. Primers: 60 Vbeta forward and 13 Jbeta reverse. TCRdb's copy holds only in-frame clones and misses some; the assay was immunoSEQ multiplex PCR. The table includes 130,000 to 150,000 clones, roughly three quarters detected once. The V and J genes are TRBV20-1 and TRBJ2-5; possible D gene TRBD1, 6 bases. The TCR comes from a man aged 60 to 75 in good health and CMV-seronegative. Material: PBMCs. The CDR3 DNA follows: TGCAGGGGGGCCTTGCAAGAGACCCAGTACTTC. Protein sequence: CRGALQETQYF.